This T cell receptor beta chain was identified during a study of blood T cell repertoires in COVID-19. The overall study: The samples span acute and convalescent COVID-19 from the United States, Italy and Spain.

Under the authors' procedure: Using reference gene primer amplification, nucleated cell counts were estimated. Generated by immunoSEQ multiplex PCR, the TCRdb table keeps only in-frame clones and is missing some. The V and J calls and the clone size are those of that table, but D and trimming were determined from the DNA. Of under 200,000 clones listed, 83% were seen once; the top ten hold roughly 2%. The sequence derives from a woman at least 80 years old with acute or convalescent COVID-19. The sample comprised peripheral blood.

CDR3 region: CASSQDSSNQPQHF. Written as DNA, the CDR3 is TGTGCCAGCAGCCAAGACAGTAGCAATCAGCCCCAGCATTTT. This chain uses TRBV3-1 (or the pseudogene TRBV3-2) with TRBJ1-5; D uncertain. Germline CDR1 reads LGHDT; CDR2 reads YNNKEL (reference sequence). Trimming cost V 0 bases and J 0 bases, with 3 bases left between them. This CDR3 region has 14 residues.